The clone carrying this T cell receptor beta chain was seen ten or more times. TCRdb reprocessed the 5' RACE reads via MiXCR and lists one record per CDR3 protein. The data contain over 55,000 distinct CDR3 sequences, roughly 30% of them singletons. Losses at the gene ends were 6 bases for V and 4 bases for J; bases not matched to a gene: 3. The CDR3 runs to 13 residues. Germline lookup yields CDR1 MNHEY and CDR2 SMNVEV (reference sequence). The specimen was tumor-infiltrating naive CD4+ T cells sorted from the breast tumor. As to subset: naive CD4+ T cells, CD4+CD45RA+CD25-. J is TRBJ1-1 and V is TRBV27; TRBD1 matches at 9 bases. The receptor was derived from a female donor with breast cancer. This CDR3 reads CASRQTGGTEAFF. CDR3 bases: TGTGCCAGCAGGCAGACAGGGGGCACTGAAGCTTTCTTT.